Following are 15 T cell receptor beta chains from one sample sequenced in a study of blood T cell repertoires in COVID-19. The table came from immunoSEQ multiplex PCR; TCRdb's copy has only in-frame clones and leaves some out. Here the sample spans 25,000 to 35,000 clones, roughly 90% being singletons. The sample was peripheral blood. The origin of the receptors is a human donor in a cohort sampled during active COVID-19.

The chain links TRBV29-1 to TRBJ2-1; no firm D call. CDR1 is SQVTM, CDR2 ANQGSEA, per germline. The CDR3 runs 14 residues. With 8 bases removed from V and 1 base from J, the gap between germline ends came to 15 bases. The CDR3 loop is CSHPDTVSYNEQFF. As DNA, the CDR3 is TGCAGCCACCCTGATACGGTTTCCTACAATGAGCAGTTCTTC.

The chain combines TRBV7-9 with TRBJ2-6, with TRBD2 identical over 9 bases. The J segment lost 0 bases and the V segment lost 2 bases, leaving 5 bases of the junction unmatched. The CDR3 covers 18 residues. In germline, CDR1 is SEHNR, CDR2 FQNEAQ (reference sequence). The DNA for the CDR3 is TGTGCCAGCAGCTTAATATCTAGCGGGAACTCTGGGGCCAACGTCCTGACTTTC. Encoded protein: CASSLISSGNSGANVLTF.

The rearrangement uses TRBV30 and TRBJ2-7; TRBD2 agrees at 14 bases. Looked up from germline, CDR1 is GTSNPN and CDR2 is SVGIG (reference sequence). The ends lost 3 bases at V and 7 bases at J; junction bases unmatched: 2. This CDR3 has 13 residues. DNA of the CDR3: TGTGCCTGGAGGACTAGCGGGGGGGTGGAGCAGTACTTC. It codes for CAWRTSGGVEQYF. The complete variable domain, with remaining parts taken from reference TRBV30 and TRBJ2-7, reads SQTIHQWPATLVQPVGSPLSLECTVEGTSNPNLYWYRQAAGRGLQLLFYSVGIGQISSEVPQNLSASRPQDRQFILSSKKLLLSDSGFYLCAWRTSGGVEQYFGPGTRLTVT.

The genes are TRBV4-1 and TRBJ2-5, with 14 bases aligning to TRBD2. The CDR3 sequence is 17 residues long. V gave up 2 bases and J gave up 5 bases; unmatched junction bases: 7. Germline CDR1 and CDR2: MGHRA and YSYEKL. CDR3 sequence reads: CASSQRTSGRKLETQYF. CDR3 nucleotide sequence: TGCGCCAGCAGCCAAAGGACTAGCGGGAGGAAGCTGGAGACCCAGTACTTC.

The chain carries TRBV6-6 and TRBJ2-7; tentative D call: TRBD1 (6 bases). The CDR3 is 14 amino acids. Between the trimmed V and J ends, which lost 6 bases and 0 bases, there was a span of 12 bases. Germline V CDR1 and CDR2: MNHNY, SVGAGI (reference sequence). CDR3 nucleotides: TGTGCCAGCAGGGCCCGGACAGACTCCTACGAGCAGTACTTC. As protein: CASRARTDSYEQYF.

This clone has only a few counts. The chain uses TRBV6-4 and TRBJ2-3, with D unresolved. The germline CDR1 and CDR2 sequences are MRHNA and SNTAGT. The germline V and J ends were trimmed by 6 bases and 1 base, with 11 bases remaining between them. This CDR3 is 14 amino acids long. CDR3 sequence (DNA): TGTGCCAGCAGAGTGCAGAATGGCACAGATACGCAGTATTTT. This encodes CASRVQNGTDTQYF.

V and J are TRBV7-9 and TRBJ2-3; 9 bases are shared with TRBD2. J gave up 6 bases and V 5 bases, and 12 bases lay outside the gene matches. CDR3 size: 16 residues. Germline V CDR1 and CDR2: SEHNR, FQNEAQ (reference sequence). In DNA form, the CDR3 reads TGTGCCAGCAGCCCCCAGGTAGCGGGAGTCGGGGATACGCAGTATTTT. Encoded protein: CASSPQVAGVGDTQYF.

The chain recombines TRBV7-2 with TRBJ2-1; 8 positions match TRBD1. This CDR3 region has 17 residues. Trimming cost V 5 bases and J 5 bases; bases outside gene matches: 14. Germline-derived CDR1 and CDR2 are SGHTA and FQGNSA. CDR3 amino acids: CASSLRTGRVADNEQFF. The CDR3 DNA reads TGTGCCAGCAGCCTAAGGACAGGGCGAGTAGCGGACAATGAGCAGTTCTTC.

The CDR3 loop is CASRRGSSYNEQFF. The CDR3 region has the DNA TGTGCCAGCCGGCGGGGAAGCTCCTACAATGAGCAGTTCTTC. This sequence joins TRBV6-5 and TRBJ2-1, with D possibly matching TRBD2 (6 bases). Per germline, CDR1 MNHEY and CDR2 SVGAGI. The V gene lost 8 bases and the J gene lost 0 bases, with 11 bases spanning the gap. The CDR3 is made up of 14 amino acids.

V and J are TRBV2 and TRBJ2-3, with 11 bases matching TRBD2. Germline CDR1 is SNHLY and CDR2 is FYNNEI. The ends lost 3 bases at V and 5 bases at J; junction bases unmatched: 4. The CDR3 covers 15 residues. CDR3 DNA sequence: TGTGCCAGCAGTGAGGCTAGCGGGAGGATAGATACGCAGTATTTT. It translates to CASSEASGRIDTQYF. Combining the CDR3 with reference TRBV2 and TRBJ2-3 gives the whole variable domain EPEVTQTPSHQVTQMGQEVILRCVPISNHLYFYWYRQILGQKVEFLVSFYNNEISEKSEIFDDQFSVERPDGSNFTLKIRSTKLEDSAMYFCASSEASGRIDTQYFGPGTRLTVL.

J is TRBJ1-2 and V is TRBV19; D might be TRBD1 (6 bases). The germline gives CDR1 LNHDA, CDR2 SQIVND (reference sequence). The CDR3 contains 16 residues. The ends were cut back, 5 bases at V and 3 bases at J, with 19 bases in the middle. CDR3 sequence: CASSSQILPGDYGYTF. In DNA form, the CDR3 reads TGTGCCAGTAGTTCCCAGATACTTCCAGGGGACTATGGCTACACCTTC.

The CDR3 protein is CASSSEEEGPYEQYF. The CDR3, as DNA: TGTGCCAGCAGCTCGGAAGAGGAGGGCCCCTACGAGCAGTACTTC. The rearrangement uses TRBV7-8 and TRBJ2-7; possibly TRBD2 for D (6 bases). The CDR3 sequence is 15 residues long. V lost 4 bases and J lost 2, with 15 bases in between. Germline-derived CDR1 and CDR2 are SGHVS and FQNEAQ.

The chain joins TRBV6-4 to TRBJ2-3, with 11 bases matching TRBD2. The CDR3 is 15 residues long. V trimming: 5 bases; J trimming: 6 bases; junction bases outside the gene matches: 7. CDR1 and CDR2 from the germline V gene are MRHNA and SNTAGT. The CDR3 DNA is TGTGCCAGCAGTCCGACTAGCGGGGAGCGGGATACGCAGTATTTT. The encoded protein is CASSPTSGERDTQYF.

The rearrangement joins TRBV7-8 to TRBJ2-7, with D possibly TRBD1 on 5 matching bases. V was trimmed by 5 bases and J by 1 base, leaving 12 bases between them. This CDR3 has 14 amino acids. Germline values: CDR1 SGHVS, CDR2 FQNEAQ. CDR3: CASSPQGDSYEQYF. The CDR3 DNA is TGTGCCAGCAGCCCCCAGGGCGATTCCTACGAGCAGTACTTC.

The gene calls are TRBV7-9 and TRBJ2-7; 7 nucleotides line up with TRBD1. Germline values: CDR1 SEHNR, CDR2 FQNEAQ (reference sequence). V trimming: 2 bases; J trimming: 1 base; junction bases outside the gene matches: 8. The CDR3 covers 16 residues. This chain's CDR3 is CASSLLATGSSYEQYF. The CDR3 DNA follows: TGTGCCAGCAGCTTACTTGCGACAGGGTCATCCTACGAGCAGTACTTC.